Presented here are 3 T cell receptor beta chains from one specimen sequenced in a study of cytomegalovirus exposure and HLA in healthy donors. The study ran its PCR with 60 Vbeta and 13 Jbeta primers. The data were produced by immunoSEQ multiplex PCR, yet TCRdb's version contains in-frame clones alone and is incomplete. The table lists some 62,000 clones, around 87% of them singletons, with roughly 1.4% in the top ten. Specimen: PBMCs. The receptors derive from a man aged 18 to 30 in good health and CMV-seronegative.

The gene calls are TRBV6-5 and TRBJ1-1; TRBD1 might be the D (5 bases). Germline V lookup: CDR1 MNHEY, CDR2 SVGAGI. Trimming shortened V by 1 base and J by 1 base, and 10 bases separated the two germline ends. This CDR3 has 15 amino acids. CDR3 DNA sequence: TGTGCCAGCAGTTACTACCCAGGGTCGAACACTGAAGCTTTCTTT. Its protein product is CASSYYPGSNTEAFF.

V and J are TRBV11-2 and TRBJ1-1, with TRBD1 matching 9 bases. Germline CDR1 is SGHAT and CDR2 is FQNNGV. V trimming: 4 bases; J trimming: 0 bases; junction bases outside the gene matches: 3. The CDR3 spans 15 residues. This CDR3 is CASSSTGGLNTEAFF. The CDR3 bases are TGTGCCAGCAGCTCGACAGGGGGGCTGAACACTGAAGCTTTCTTT. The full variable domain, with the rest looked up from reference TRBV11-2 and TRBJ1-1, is EAGVAQSPRYKIIEKRQSVAFWCNPISGHATLYWYQQILGQGPKLLIQFQNNGVVDDSQLPKDRFSAERLKGVDSTLKIQPAKLEDSAVYLCASSSTGGLNTEAFFGQGTRLTVV.

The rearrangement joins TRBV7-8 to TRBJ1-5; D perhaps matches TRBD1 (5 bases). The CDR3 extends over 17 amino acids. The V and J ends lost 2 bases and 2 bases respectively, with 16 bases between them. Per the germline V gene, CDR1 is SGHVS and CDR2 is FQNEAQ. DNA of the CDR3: TGTGCCAGCAGCTTAAACCAGGGTTTGTTGGGCAATCAGCCCCAGCATTTT. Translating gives CASSLNQGLLGNQPQHF.